This T cell receptor (beta chain) was obtained from a study of T cell responses to AZD1222 COVID-19 vaccine. The V segment lost 5 bases and the J segment 0 bases; nucleotides outside the gene matches: 7. Germline V CDR1 and CDR2: MGHRA, YSYEKL. This CDR3 is built from 15 residues. General observations from the study: Unmutated variant regions are reportedly the target of nearly half of TCRs that are spike-specific. The donors showed a predominance of white British ancestry and of females, with possible underestimation of clonal diversity.

Remarks on this clone: The antigen remains unidentified.

Some clones are missing from TCRdb's copy, which holds only in-frame ones; the method was immunoSEQ multiplex PCR. The data show 150,000 to 160,000 clones, 75% to 95% seen once. The rearrangement joins TRBV4-1 to TRBJ2-7; TRBD1 matches at 7 bases. The material was peripheral blood, obtained on day 0 of AZD1222 vaccination. The sequence came from an adult in good health. This CDR3 is CASSKYGTASYEQYF. CDR3 coding DNA: TGCGCCAGCAGCAAATACGGGACAGCCTCCTACGAGCAGTACTTC.